The clone carrying this T cell receptor (beta chain) was detected only once. Assay: immunoSEQ multiplex PCR; the TCRdb copy retains only in-frame clones and omits some. The table lists 89,000 or so clones, around 88% of them singletons, with 0.65% to 0.95% in the top ten. The entry originates in a study of OX40 agonist ivuxolimab in advanced cancers. Germline trimming cut 4 bases from V and 5 bases from J; bases unmatched to any gene: 3. CDR1 LNHDA and CDR2 SQIVND come from the germline V gene (reference sequence). This CDR3 is 13 amino acids long. The chain couples TRBV19 to TRBJ2-5; 8 bases map to TRBD2. Material: CD4+ or CD8+ T cells sorted from blood, obtained in a trial of the OX40 agonist ivuxolimab. This clonotype was obtained from an adult with an advanced solid tumor such as melanoma, head and neck, liver or kidney cancer. CDR3 DNA: TGTGCCAGTAGTAAAGCGGGGGCTGAGACCCAGTACTTC. Its protein is CASSKAGAETQYF.